The 19 T cell receptor beta chains below come from one sample, sequenced in a study of T-cell memory formation after mild COVID-19. TCRdb re-called the 5' RACE reads with MiXCR, one entry per CDR3 protein. The sample shows some 450,000 distinct CDR3 sequences, 20% of them seen only once. The sample taken for sequencing was PBMCs or a T cell subset sorted from them (not recorded which). Receptor source: an adult woman who had mild COVID-19 (a few samples of this study predate the infection). Cell type and time point are not known.

This clonotype was seen more than once but under ten times. The chain employs TRBV6-5 and TRBJ2-7, with 10 bases that match TRBD1. The CDR3 extends over 16 amino acids. CDR1 and CDR2 from the germline V gene are MNHEY and SVGAGI. V dropped 6 bases and J dropped 6; count of bases not matched to a gene: 14. In nucleotides, the CDR3 is TGTGCCAGCAGCCGTTATTCCGGGACAGGGGCTTTCGAGCAGTACTTC. The encoded protein is CASSRYSGTGAFEQYF.

The chain combines TRBV6-6 with TRBJ1-5; the D gene is possibly TRBD1 (5 bases). V lost 4 bases and J lost 3, with 13 bases in between. Per the germline V gene, CDR1 is MNHNY and CDR2 is SVGAGI (reference sequence). This CDR3 contains 15 residues. The CDR3 bases are TGTGCCAGCAGTTTCGGACGGGGGTCCAATCAGCCCCAGCATTTT. This codes for CASSFGRGSNQPQHF.

The chain recombines TRBV7-2 with TRBJ2-7; 10 bases line up with TRBD1. Trimming at V came to 2 bases and at J to 0 bases, leaving 4 bases not matched to a gene. CDR1 is SGHTA and CDR2 is FQGNSA in the germline V gene. The CDR3 extends over 16 amino acids. As DNA, the CDR3 is TGTGCCAGCAGCTTAACGGGGACAGGGGACTCCTACGAGCAGTACTTC. Translated: CASSLTGTGDSYEQYF.

DNA of the CDR3: TGCAGTGCTAGTAGCCCCCGGACGGGTAACACTGAAGCTTTCTTT. Protein product: CSASSPRTGNTEAFF. The chain is built from TRBV20-1 and TRBJ1-1; D remains ambiguous. Germline V gene sequence: CDR1 DFQATT, CDR2 SNEGSKA (reference sequence). Between the trimmed V and J ends, which lost 3 bases and 2 bases, there was a span of 16 bases. This CDR3 is built from 15 residues.

The chain is built from TRBV6-1 and TRBJ2-7; D uncertain. CDR3 size: 13 residues. Germline V lookup: CDR1 MNHNS, CDR2 SASEGT. V dropped 6 bases and J dropped 2 bases, with 11 bases sitting between them. The CDR3: CASSESPPYEQYF. In DNA form, the CDR3 reads TGTGCCAGCAGCGAATCCCCCCCCTACGAGCAGTACTTC.

The chain is built from TRBV10-3 and TRBJ2-3, with 7 positions matching TRBD2. The CDR3 runs to 15 residues. Trimming took 2 bases from V and 1 from J; bases not matched to a gene: 3. Germline CDR1 ENHRY, CDR2 SYGVKD. The CDR3 here is CAISEGLAGTDTQYF. CDR3 coding DNA: TGTGCCATCAGTGAGGGTCTAGCGGGCACAGATACGCAGTATTTT.

This clonotype occurred many times. V usage is TRBV2 and J usage is TRBJ2-5; TRBD1 matches at 10 bases. The V gene's germline CDR1 is SNHLY and CDR2 FYNNEI. Unmatched junction bases numbered 4, after V lost 4 bases and J lost 2 bases. CDR3 length: 15 residues. The CDR3 spells CASSADRGLQETQYF. In DNA form, the CDR3 reads TGTGCCAGCAGTGCTGACAGGGGGCTGCAAGAGACCCAGTACTTC.

This clonotype has only a few counts. This chain links TRBV5-1 with TRBJ2-2; TRBD1 or TRBD2 may be the D gene (6 bases each). CDR3 length: 15 residues. Trimming left V 0 bases short and J 4 bases short, with 10 bases between. The germline V gene has CDR1 SGHRS and CDR2 YFSETQ. CDR3 nucleotide sequence: TGCGCCAGCAGCTTGGAAGAGGGGGGCACCGGGGAGCTGTTTTTT. This encodes CASSLEEGGTGELFF.

This clonotype has a handful of counts. CDR3 in DNA: TGTGCCAGCAGCTTTTACACAGGGGGCAACACCGGGGAGCTGTTTTTT. This sequence encodes CASSFYTGGNTGELFF. This chain links TRBV7-9 with TRBJ2-2, with 9 bases that match TRBD1. Germline assignment: CDR1 SEHNR and CDR2 FQNEAQ (reference sequence). The CDR3 is 16 amino acids. Trimming removed 3 bases from V and 2 bases from J; junction bases left unmatched: 4. The whole variable domain, filled in from reference TRBV7-9 and TRBJ2-2, reads DTGVSQNPRHKITKRGQNVTFRCDPISEHNRLYWYRQTLGQGPEFLTYFQNEAQLEKSRLLSDRFSAERPKGSFSTLEIQRTEQGDSAMYLCASSFYTGGNTGELFFGEGSRLTVL.

The CDR3 protein is CASSSGGERETQYF. The CDR3 nucleotides are TGTGCCAGCAGTTCAGGAGGGGAGAGGGAGACCCAGTACTTC. The V gene is TRBV28, the J gene TRBJ2-5; a possible D gene is TRBD2 (6 bases). The CDR3 consists of 14 residues. Per the germline V gene, CDR1 is MDHEN and CDR2 is SYDVKM. Trimming shortened V by 4 bases and J by 5 bases, and 14 bases separated the two germline ends. Using reference TRBV28 and TRBJ2-5 for the parts outside the CDR3, the full variable domain is DVKVTQSSRYLVKRTGEKVFLECVQDMDHENMFWYRQDPGLGLRLIYFSYDVKMKEKGDIPEGYSVSREKKERFSLILESASTNQTSMYLCASSSGGERETQYFGPGTRLLVL.

This chain joins TRBV20-1 and TRBJ1-2, with D hard to call. Germline lookup yields CDR1 DFQATT and CDR2 SNEGSKA (reference sequence). The V end lost 0 bases, the J end lost 3 bases, and 11 bases lay between the germline ends. This CDR3 contains 14 residues. The CDR3 region has the DNA TGCAGTGCTAGAGATCTGAGCGGAGACTATGGCTACACCTTC. Translation: CSARDLSGDYGYTF.

V is TRBV5-1 and J is TRBJ1-2; 8 bases align to TRBD1. The CDR3 length is 15 residues. Germline V lookup: CDR1 SGHRS, CDR2 YFSETQ. V dropped 4 bases and J dropped 4; count of bases not matched to a gene: 9. CDR3 sequence: CASSKLQGEGYGYTF. The CDR3 DNA follows: TGCGCCAGCAGCAAGCTACAGGGGGAAGGCTATGGCTACACCTTC.

In this sample, this clonotype turned up many times. The chain has TRBV6-1 and TRBJ1-5; no clear D. This CDR3 is 11 amino acids long. Trimming left V 5 bases short and J 5 bases short, with 4 bases between. CDR1 and CDR2 from the germline V gene are MNHNS and SASEGT. CDR3 DNA sequence: TGTGCCAGCAGTTCGTATCAGCCCCAGCATTTT. Its protein product is CASSSYQPQHF.

J is TRBJ2-1 and V is TRBV5-1, with 7 bases fitting TRBD2. The CDR3 has 12 residues. From germline, CDR1 is SGHRS and CDR2 YFSETQ. Unmatched junction bases numbered 10, after V lost 4 bases and J lost 15 bases. The DNA of the CDR3 is TGCGCCAGCAGCGAAGGACTAGAGAGGATGTTCTTC. Its protein product is CASSEGLERMFF.

This clonotype occurred a few times. The chain uses TRBV24-1 and TRBJ2-2, with 8 bases matching TRBD1. The germline gives CDR1 KGHDR, CDR2 SFDVKD. Germline trimming cut 5 bases from V and 8 bases from J; bases unmatched to any gene: 9. There are 15 residues in the CDR3. This CDR3 is CATSATGGSGGELFF. The CDR3, as DNA: TGTGCCACCAGTGCAACAGGGGGGAGTGGAGGGGAGCTGTTTTTT.

The chain has TRBV30 and TRBJ2-7; D remains ambiguous. CDR1 is GTSNPN and CDR2 is SVGIG in the germline V gene (reference sequence). The V end lost 0 bases, the J end lost 5 bases, and 11 bases lay between the germline ends. CDR3 length: 13 amino acids. This chain's CDR3 is CAWSVLGIHEQYF. CDR3 nucleotide sequence: TGTGCCTGGAGTGTACTCGGAATACACGAGCAGTACTTC.

This chain links TRBV29-1 with TRBJ1-5, with 7 nucleotides matching TRBD1. Per the germline V gene, CDR1 is SQVTM and CDR2 is ANQGSEA. With 6 bases clipped from V and 0 bases from J, the junction kept 5 bases outside the gene matches. The CDR3 runs to 14 residues. Written as DNA, the CDR3 is TGCAGCGTCTGGGACAGAAATAGCAATCAGCCCCAGCATTTT. It yields the protein CSVWDRNSNQPQHF.

This chain uses TRBV29-1 with TRBJ2-1; D gene uncertain. The V end lost 0 bases, the J end lost 7 bases, and 7 bases lay between the germline ends. CDR1 and CDR2 from the germline V gene are SQVTM and ANQGSEA. CDR3 size: 12 residues. CDR3: CSVEERVNEQFF. For the CDR3, the DNA is TGCAGCGTTGAAGAACGAGTTAATGAGCAGTTCTTC.

This clonotype appeared a few times. The J gene is TRBJ1-4, the V gene TRBV12-3 or TRBV12-4, with D perhaps matching TRBD1 (5 bases). The CDR3 has 14 residues. V was clipped by 7 bases and J by 2 bases, with 11 bases between them. CDR3 region: CASIQGSTNEKLFF. For the CDR3, the DNA is TGTGCCAGCATTCAGGGATCGACTAATGAAAAACTGTTTTTT.